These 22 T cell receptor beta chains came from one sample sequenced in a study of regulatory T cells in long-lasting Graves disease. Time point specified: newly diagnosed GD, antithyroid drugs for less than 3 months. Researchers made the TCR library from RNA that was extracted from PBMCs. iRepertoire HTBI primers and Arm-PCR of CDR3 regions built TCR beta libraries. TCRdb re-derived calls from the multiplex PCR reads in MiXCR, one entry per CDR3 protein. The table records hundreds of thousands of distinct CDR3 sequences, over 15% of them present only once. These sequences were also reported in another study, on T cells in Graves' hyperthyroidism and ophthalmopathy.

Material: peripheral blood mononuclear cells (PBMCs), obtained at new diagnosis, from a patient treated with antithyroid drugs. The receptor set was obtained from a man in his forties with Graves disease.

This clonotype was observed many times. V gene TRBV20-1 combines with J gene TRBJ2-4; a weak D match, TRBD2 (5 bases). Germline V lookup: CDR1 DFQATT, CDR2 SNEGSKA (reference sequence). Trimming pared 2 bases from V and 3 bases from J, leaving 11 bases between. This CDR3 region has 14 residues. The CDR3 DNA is TGCAGTGCTAGAAGTCTAGAGGGCAAAAACATTCAGTACTTC. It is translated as CSARSLEGKNIQYF.

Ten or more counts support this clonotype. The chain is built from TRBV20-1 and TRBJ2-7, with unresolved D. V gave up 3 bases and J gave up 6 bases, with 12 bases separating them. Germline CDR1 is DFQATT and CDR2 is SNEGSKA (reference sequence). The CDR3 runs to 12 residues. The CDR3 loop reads CSASRVASEQYF. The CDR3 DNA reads TGCAGTGCTAGCAGAGTGGCGAGCGAGCAGTACTTC.

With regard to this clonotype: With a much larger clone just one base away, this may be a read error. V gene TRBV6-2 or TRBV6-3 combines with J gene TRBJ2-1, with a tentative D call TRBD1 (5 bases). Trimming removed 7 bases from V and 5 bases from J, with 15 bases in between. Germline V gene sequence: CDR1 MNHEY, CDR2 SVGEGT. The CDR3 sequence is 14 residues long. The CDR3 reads CASKYKGFHNEQFF. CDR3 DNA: TGTGCCAGCAAATACAAGGGGTTCCACAATGAGCAGTTCTTC.

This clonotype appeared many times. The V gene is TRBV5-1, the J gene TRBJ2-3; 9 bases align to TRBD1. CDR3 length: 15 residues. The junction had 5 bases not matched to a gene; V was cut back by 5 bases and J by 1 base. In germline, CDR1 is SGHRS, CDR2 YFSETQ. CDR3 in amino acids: CASRFRTGGTDTQYF. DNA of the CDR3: TGCGCCAGCAGATTTAGGACAGGGGGCACAGATACGCAGTATTTT.

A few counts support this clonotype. CDR3 in amino acids: CASSLAFSGGLFEQFF. The CDR3 DNA reads as TGTGCCAGCAGCTTAGCGTTCAGCGGGGGGTTATTTGAGCAGTTCTTC. V usage is TRBV7-9 and J usage is TRBJ2-1; TRBD2 aligns across 9 bases. CDR1 and CDR2 from the germline V gene are SEHNR and FQNEAQ (reference sequence). The CDR3 runs 16 residues. V dropped 0 bases and J dropped 9; count of bases not matched to a gene: 9.

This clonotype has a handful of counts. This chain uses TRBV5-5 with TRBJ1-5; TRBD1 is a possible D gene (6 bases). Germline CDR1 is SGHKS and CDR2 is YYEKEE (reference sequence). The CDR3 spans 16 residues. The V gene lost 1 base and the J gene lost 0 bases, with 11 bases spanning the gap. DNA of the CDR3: TGTGCCAGCAGCTTGCGGACAGCGATTAGCAATCAGCCCCAGCATTTT. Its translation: CASSLRTAISNQPQHF.

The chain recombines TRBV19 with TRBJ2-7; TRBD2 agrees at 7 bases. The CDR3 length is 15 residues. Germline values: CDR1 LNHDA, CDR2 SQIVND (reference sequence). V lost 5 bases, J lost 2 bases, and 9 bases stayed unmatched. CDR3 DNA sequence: TGTGCCAGTAGTCTCTCAAGCGGGAAAGCCTACGAGCAGTACTTC. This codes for CASSLSSGKAYEQYF.

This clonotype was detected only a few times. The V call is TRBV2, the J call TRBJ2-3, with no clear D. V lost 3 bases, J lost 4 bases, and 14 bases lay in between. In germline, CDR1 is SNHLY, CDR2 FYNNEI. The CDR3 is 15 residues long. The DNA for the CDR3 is TGTGCCAGCAGTGAGCCCTCATCCGCGGCAGATACGCAGTATTTT. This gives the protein CASSEPSSAADTQYF.

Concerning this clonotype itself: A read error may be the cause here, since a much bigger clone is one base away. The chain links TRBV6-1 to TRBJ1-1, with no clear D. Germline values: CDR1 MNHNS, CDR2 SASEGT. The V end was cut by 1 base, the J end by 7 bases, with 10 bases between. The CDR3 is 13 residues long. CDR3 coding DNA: TGTGCCAGCAGTGAAGGGAGGTTTGTTGAAGCTTTCTTT. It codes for CASSEGRFVEAFF.

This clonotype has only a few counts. CDR3 in amino acids: CSVPSPINEKLFF. DNA for the CDR3: TGCAGCGTCCCTTCTCCCATTAATGAAAAACTGTTTTTT. This chain joins TRBV29-1 and TRBJ1-4; unclear D gene. From germline, CDR1 is SQVTM and CDR2 ANQGSEA. This CDR3 is built from 13 residues. V was cut by 6 bases and J by 4 bases, with 12 bases left in between.

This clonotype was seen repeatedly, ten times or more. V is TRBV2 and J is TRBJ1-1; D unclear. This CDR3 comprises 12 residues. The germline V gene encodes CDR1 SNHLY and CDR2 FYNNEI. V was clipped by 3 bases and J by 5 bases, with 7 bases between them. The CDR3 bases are TGTGCCAGCAGTGATGGGTTTACTGAAGCTTTCTTT. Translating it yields CASSDGFTEAFF.

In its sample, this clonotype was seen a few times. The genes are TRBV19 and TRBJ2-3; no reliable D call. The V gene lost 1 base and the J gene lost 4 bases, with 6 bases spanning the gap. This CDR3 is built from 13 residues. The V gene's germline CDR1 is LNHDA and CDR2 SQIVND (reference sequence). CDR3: CASSIAFADTQYF. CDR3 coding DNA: TGTGCCAGTAGTATAGCGTTCGCAGATACGCAGTATTTT.

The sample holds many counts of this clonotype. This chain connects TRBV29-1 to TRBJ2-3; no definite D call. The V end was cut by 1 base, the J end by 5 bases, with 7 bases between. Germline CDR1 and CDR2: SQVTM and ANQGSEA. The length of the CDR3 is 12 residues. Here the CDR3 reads CSVEGPGDTQYF. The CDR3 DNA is TGCAGCGTTGAAGGCCCCGGAGATACGCAGTATTTT.

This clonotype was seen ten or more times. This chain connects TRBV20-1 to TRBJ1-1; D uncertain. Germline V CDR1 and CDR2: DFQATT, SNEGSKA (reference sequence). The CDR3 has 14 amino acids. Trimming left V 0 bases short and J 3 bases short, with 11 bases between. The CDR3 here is CSARDGGAYTEAFF. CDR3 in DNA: TGCAGTGCTAGAGATGGAGGCGCGTACACTGAAGCTTTCTTT.

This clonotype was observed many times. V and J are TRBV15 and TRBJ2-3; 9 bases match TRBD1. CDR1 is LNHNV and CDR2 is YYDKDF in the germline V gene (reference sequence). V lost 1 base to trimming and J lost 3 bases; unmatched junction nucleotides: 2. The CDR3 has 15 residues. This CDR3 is CATSRGDRATDTQYF. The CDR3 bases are TGTGCCACCAGCAGAGGGGACAGGGCAACAGATACGCAGTATTTT.

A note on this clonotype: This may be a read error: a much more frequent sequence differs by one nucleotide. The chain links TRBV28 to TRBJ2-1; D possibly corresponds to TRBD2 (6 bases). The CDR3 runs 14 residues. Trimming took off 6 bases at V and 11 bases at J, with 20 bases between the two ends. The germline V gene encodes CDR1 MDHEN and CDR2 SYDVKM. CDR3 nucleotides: TGTGCCAGCAGCCCCTCGTGGGGGGTCAGTAAGCAGTTCTTC. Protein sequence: CASSPSWGVSKQFF.

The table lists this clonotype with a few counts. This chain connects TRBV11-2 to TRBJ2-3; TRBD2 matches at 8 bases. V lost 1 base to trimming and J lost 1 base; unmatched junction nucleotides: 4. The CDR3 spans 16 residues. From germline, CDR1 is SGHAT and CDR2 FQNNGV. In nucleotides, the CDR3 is TGTGCCAGCAGCTTAGGCGGTAGCGGGGGCACAGATACGCAGTATTTT. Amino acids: CASSLGGSGGTDTQYF.

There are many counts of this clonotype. The CDR3 loop reads CASSFQGAVYNEQFF. In DNA, the CDR3 is TGTGCCAGCAGTTTTCAGGGGGCCGTCTACAATGAGCAGTTCTTC. The chain joins TRBV12-3 or TRBV12-4 to TRBJ2-1, with 8 bases lining up with TRBD1. The CDR3 length is 15 residues. V gave up 3 bases and J gave up 3 bases; unmatched junction bases: 4.

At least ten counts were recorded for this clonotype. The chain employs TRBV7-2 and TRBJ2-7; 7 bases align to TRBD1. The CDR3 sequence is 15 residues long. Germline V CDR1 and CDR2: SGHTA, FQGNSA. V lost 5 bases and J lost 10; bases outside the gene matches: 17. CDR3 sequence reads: CASSPSRGGTLPQYF. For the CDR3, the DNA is TGTGCCAGCAGCCCTAGTCGAGGGGGCACCCTCCCACAGTACTTC.

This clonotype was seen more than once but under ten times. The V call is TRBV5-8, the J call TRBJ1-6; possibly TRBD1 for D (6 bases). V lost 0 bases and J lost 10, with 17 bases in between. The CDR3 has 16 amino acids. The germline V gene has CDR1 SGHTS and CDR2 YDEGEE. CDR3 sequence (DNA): TGTGCCAGCAGCTTGGATCTCGGACAGATATCCTCACCCCTCCACTTT. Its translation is CASSLDLGQISSPLHF.

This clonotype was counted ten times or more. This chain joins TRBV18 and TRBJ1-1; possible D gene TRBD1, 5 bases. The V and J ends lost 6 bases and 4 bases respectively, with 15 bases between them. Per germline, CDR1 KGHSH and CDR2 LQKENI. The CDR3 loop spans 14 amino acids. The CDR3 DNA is TGTGCCAGCTCCCCAGGAGGGGTCGGCACTGAAGCTTTCTTT. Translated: CASSPGGVGTEAFF. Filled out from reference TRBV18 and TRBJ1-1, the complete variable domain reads NAGVMQNPRHLVRRRGQEARLRCSPMKGHSHVYWYRQLPEEGLKFMVYLQKENIIDESGMPKERFSAEFPKEGPSILRIQQVVRGDSAAYFCASSPGGVGTEAFFGQGTRLTVV.

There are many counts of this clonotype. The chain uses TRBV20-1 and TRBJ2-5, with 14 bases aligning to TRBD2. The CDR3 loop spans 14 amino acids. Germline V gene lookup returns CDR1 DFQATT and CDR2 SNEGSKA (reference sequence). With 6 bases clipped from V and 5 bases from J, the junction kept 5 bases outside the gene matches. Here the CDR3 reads CSAPGLAGVETQYF. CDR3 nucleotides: TGCAGTGCCCCGGGACTAGCGGGGGTGGAGACCCAGTACTTC.